This T cell receptor beta chain was sequenced during a study of identical twins. Whole-study results and caveats: These conclusions were based on statistical analysis (cross-sectional, not following the same donors). Researchers reported weaker excess twin sharing in beta out-of-frame sequences.

Trimming removed 6 bases at V and 9 bases at J, with 19 bases between. The CDR3 consists of 14 residues. The germline V gene encodes CDR1 SGHRS and CDR2 YFSETQ. This clonotype showed up many times. What it binds is not known. TCRdb re-called the 5' RACE reads with MiXCR, one entry per CDR3 protein. The sample shows approximately 630,000 distinct CDR3 sequences, about 7.1% of them seen only once. A further study also used this sample, focusing on yellow fever vaccine responses in identical twins.

The material sequenced was PBMCs. The clonotype originates from a woman in her late teens or twenties in good health. The chain combines TRBV5-1 with TRBJ2-1; D is perhaps TRBD2 (6 bases). CDR3 in DNA: TGCGCCAGCAATCTGCCCCGCTCCGGGAGTGAGCAGTTCTTC. It specifies CASNLPRSGSEQFF.